The rows below give T cell receptor beta chains drawn from one sample of a study of blood T cell repertoires in COVID-19. The assay was immunoSEQ multiplex PCR, and TCRdb's table has in-frame clones only and misses some. The sample has 180,000 or so clones; roughly 80% are singletons. Sequenced: PBMCs or T cells enriched from blood (not recorded which). The receptors originated from a man aged 60 to 69 who had been exposed to COVID-19. Both conserved end residues are part of each CDR3. Fields, in order: V gene, clone size, J gene, D gene, CDR3 DNA, CDR3 protein. D genes are given only for firm matches. The size field is filled for only some rows; it gives once, few, many or a size class.

V: TRBV30
size: once
J: TRBJ2-7
D: -
DNA: TGTGCCTGGAGTGAAAACCCGGTAATTCAGTACTTC
CDR3: CAWSENPVIQYF

V: TRBV27
size: -
J: TRBJ2-5
D: -
DNA: TGTGCCAGCAGTTTATCGACTTGGGAGACCCAGTACTTC
CDR3: CASSLSTWETQYF

V: TRBV21-1
size: -
J: TRBJ1-3
D: -
DNA: TGTGCCAGCAGCCCCCGGACAGGGGGCGGAAACACCATATATTTT
CDR3: CASSPRTGGGNTIYF

V: TRBV30
size: -
J: TRBJ1-6
D: TRBD1
DNA: TGTGCCTGGAGTCGACAGGGGAATTCACCCCTCCACTTT
CDR3: CAWSRQGNSPLHF

V: TRBV6-5
size: -
J: TRBJ2-7
D: -
DNA: TGTGCCAGCAGCCGGACAGAGGGGCTCTACGAGCAGTACTTC
CDR3: CASSRTEGLYEQYF

V: TRBV18
size: -
J: TRBJ2-7
D: TRBD1
DNA: TGTGCCAGCTCACCAGGGACAGGGGGGGCCTACGAGCAGTACTTC
CDR3: CASSPGTGGAYEQYF

V: TRBV19
size: -
J: TRBJ1-1
D: TRBD1
DNA: TGTGCCAGTAGAGAAAACAGGGGTTACCCGACTGAAGCTTTCTTT
CDR3: CASRENRGYPTEAFF

V: TRBV30
size: -
J: TRBJ2-7
D: -
DNA: TGTGCCTGGAACTCAGGATCCTACGAGCAGTACTTC
CDR3: CAWNSGSYEQYF

V: TRBV4-2
size: once
J: TRBJ2-7
D: TRBD2
DNA: TGTGCCAGCAGCCAAGATCTTCAAGGACTAGCGGGAGGGCGAGAGCAGTACTTC
CDR3: CASSQDLQGLAGGREQYF

V: TRBV30
size: -
J: TRBJ2-7
D: -
DNA: TGTTCCCAAACCACAGCCTACGAGCAGTACTTC
CDR3: CSQTTAYEQYF

V: TRBV5-5
size: -
J: TRBJ2-2
D: TRBD2
DNA: TGTGCCAGCAGCTTAACTAGCGGGGGTTCCACCGGGGAGCTGTTTTTT
CDR3: CASSLTSGGSTGELFF

V: TRBV30
size: -
J: TRBJ2-7
D: TRBD2
DNA: TGTGCCCTAGCGGGGCCTTCCTACGAGCAGTACTTC
CDR3: CALAGPSYEQYF

V: TRBV29-1
size: -
J: TRBJ1-2
D: -
DNA: TGCAGCGTTGAGGCAGGGGCCGATGGCTACACCTTC
CDR3: CSVEAGADGYTF

V: TRBV30
size: once
J: TRBJ1-6
D: TRBD1
DNA: TGTGCCTGGAGTACAGGACAGGAAATATATAATTCACCCCTCCACTTT
CDR3: CAWSTGQEIYNSPLHF

V: TRBV19
size: -
J: TRBJ1-2
D: TRBD1
DNA: TGTGCCAGTAGGTCAGCAGGACAGGGGATTAACTATGGCTACACCTTC
CDR3: CASRSAGQGINYGYTF

V: TRBV19
size: -
J: TRBJ2-3
D: TRBD2
DNA: TGTGCCAGTACACGGACTAGCGGGAGCTTCACAGATACGCAGTATTTT
CDR3: CASTRTSGSFTDTQYF

V: TRBV19
size: -
J: TRBJ1-2
D: -
DNA: TGTGCCAGTAGTGCCGCCGGGACTCCTACGGCTGGCTACACCTTC
CDR3: CASSAAGTPTAGYTF

V: TRBV2
size: few
J: TRBJ1-3
D: -
DNA: TGTGCCCTTCATCAGGTATCTGGAAACACCATATATTTT
CDR3: CALHQVSGNTIYF

V: TRBV4-3
size: -
J: TRBJ2-1
D: -
DNA: TGCGCCAGCAGCCAGGGCCTAGCCTCGAGCTCCTACAATGAGCAGTTCTTC
CDR3: CASSQGLASSSYNEQFF

V: TRBV25-1
size: -
J: TRBJ1-2
D: -
DNA: TGTGCCAGCAGTGCCAGGGTAGGGGACTATGGCTACACCTTC
CDR3: CASSARVGDYGYTF

V: TRBV7-8
size: -
J: TRBJ1-6
D: TRBD1
DNA: TGTGCCAGCAGCTTAGACGGACAGGGTATTTCACCCCTCCACTTT
CDR3: CASSLDGQGISPLHF

V: TRBV20-1
size: -
J: TRBJ2-1
D: TRBD2
DNA: TGCAGTGCTAGTGGGACTAGCGGGAGTAACAATGAGCAGTTCTTC
CDR3: CSASGTSGSNNEQFF

V: TRBV7-3
size: few
J: TRBJ2-2
D: TRBD2
DNA: TGTGCCAGCAGCGGTTCAGCGGGACCCGGGGAGCTGTTTTTT
CDR3: CASSGSAGPGELFF

V: TRBV4-1
size: -
J: TRBJ1-5
D: -
DNA: TGCGCCAGCAGCCAAGAGGCGGGCAGCTTGTTCGGGCCCCAGCATTTT
CDR3: CASSQEAGSLFGPQHF

V: TRBV7-6
size: -
J: TRBJ1-6
D: TRBD1
DNA: TGTGCCAGCAGCTTAGGCCAGGGGGGTTTTAATTCACCCCTCCACTTT
CDR3: CASSLGQGGFNSPLHF

V: TRBV7-9
size: -
J: TRBJ1-5
D: -
DNA: TGTGCCAGCAGCTTAGGACCCTACAGTGGGCCCCAGCATTTT
CDR3: CASSLGPYSGPQHF

V: TRBV7-2
size: few
J: TRBJ1-1
D: -
DNA: TGTGCCAGCAGCTTAGGAGGGCCAAACACTGAAGCTTTCTTT
CDR3: CASSLGGPNTEAFF

V: TRBV7-9
size: -
J: TRBJ1-2
D: -
DNA: TGTGCCAGCAGCTCAGGGGTTTCTAACTATGGCTACACCTTC
CDR3: CASSSGVSNYGYTF

V: TRBV19
size: -
J: TRBJ2-3
D: TRBD2
DNA: TGTGCCAGTAGTAGTCTAGCGGGAGCAAGCACAGATACGCAGTATTTT
CDR3: CASSSLAGASTDTQYF

V: TRBV25-1
size: -
J: TRBJ2-7
D: -
DNA: TGTGCCAGCAGGATGAGGGACACCTCCTACGAGCAGTACTTC
CDR3: CASRMRDTSYEQYF

V: TRBV6-2/TRBV6-3
size: -
J: TRBJ2-1
D: TRBD2
DNA: TGTGCCAGCAGTTACTCGGGACTAGCGGGAGGGGGCGAGCAGTTCTTC
CDR3: CASSYSGLAGGGEQFF

V: TRBV7-2
size: -
J: TRBJ1-1
D: TRBD1
DNA: TGTGCCAGCAGCGCCACGGGGACGGGACAGGTTAACACTGAAGCTTTCTTT
CDR3: CASSATGTGQVNTEAFF

V: TRBV10-3
size: -
J: TRBJ1-1
D: -
DNA: TGTGCCATCAGTGCCACGACAGGACGGATCCCTGAAGCTTTCTTT
CDR3: CAISATTGRIPEAFF

V: TRBV10-3
size: -
J: TRBJ2-7
D: TRBD2
DNA: TGTGCCATCAGGAACCCTAGCGGGAGTGGCTACGAGCAGTACTTC
CDR3: CAIRNPSGSGYEQYF

V: TRBV24-1
size: once
J: TRBJ2-1
D: TRBD1
DNA: TGTGCCACCAGTGAACACCGACAGGGCGGGGAGCAGTTCTTC
CDR3: CATSEHRQGGEQFF

V: TRBV2
size: -
J: TRBJ2-5
D: TRBD2
DNA: TGTGCCAGCAGTGAAGAGCGGGAGGGGGCCCAGTACTTC
CDR3: CASSEEREGAQYF

V: TRBV5-4
size: -
J: TRBJ2-7
D: -
DNA: TGTGCCAGCAGCTTAAGCCAGGCCGAGCAGTACTTC
CDR3: CASSLSQAEQYF

V: TRBV19
size: few
J: TRBJ1-4
D: TRBD1
DNA: TGTGCCAGTAGTATATCCTCGAGGGGGCCCGATGAAAAACTGTTTTTT
CDR3: CASSISSRGPDEKLFF

V: TRBV6-2/TRBV6-3
size: -
J: TRBJ2-7
D: -
DNA: TGTGCCAGCAGTTACGGTGACTCCTCCTACGAGCAGTACTTC
CDR3: CASSYGDSSYEQYF

V: TRBV14
size: -
J: TRBJ1-1
D: -
DNA: TGTGCCAGCAGCCAAGAACTAAGGGGAGGAGCTTTCTTT
CDR3: CASSQELRGGAFF

V: TRBV2
size: few
J: TRBJ2-1
D: TRBD2
DNA: TGTGCCAGCAGTGCAGGACTAGCATCCTACAATGAGCAGTTCTTC
CDR3: CASSAGLASYNEQFF